This T cell receptor beta chain was observed in a study of Tregs in tolerant kidney transplant recipients. Notes on the study in general: Nucleotide sequences could not be compared across some patients' samples due to primer changes.

Repertoires were generated with immunoSEQ multiplex PCR, while TCRdb's copy carries only in-frame clones and drops some. The sample totals tens of thousands of clones; its top ten clones hold 1.5% to 2%. The nonmyeloablative bone marrow transplants came from related graft donors, with transient mixed chimerism. Unstimulated Tregs (CD4+CD25+CD127-) and CD4+CD25- non-Tregs were sorted from PBMCs. About this clone itself: Its specificity is not known.

This clonotype originated in a human patient who received a combined kidney and bone marrow transplant. Part of the T cells may come from the graft donor. The sample here was CD4+ T cells from blood (PBMCs), taken 24 months after the transplant.

CDR3 amino acids: CASSYSRAEQFF. CDR3 DNA, as far as it was read: TGTGCCAGCAGTTACTCAAGAGCTGAG. The chain carries TRBV6-2 or TRBV6-3 and TRBJ2-1; no clear D. With the read ending 3 residues before the CDR3 end, the germline J gene is used to fill in that end. Germline-derived CDR1 and CDR2 are MNHEY and SVGEGT. CDR3 length: 12 residues. Deletions cut 0 bases from V and 9 bases from J, with 6 bases between.